A selection of T cell receptor beta chains follows, all from one sample in a study of cytomegalovirus exposure and HLA in healthy donors. TCRdb's table, derived via immunoSEQ multiplex PCR, lists solely in-frame clones and lacks some. This table holds about 130,000 clones, around 80% found once. Sequenced input: PBMCs. The receptor source for this set is a female donor in good health and CMV-seronegative. The CDR3 runs from the conserved cysteine through the conserved F or W. The D gene is left open where the match is weak. The size of a clone is reported for some rows only, either as once, few or many, or as a class for expanded clones.

TGCGCCAGCAGCAGACTCCGGGGAGGTAGGGATGAGCAGTTCTTC | CASSRLRGGRDEQFF | - | TRBJ2-1 | TRBV5-1 | -
TGTGCCAGCTCACCGGCGGGAGAGACCAAAGAGACCCAGTACTTC | CASSPAGETKETQYF | - | TRBJ2-5 | TRBV18 | TRBD2
TGTGCCAGCAGTTACGCGGGGGGCACCGGGGAGCTGTTTTTT | CASSYAGGTGELFF | - | TRBJ2-2 | TRBV6-5 | TRBD2
TGTGCCAGCAGTTCGGGACAAGACAATCAGCCCCAGCATTTT | CASSSGQDNQPQHF | - | TRBJ1-5 | TRBV27 | -
TGTGCCAGCTCATTTCGTAGCGGGAGTGCAGATACGCAGTATTTT | CASSFRSGSADTQYF | - | TRBJ2-3 | TRBV18 | TRBD2
TGTGCCAGCTCACCAGGGTCAGGGGATCAGCCCCAGCATTTT | CASSPGSGDQPQHF | few | TRBJ1-5 | TRBV18 | -
TGTGCCAGCAGCTTGAGGGAGGTGAACACTGAAGCTTTCTTT | CASSLREVNTEAFF | - | TRBJ1-1 | TRBV5-5 | -
TGTGCCAGCAGTGGCCGGGACAAGTATTCACCCCTCCACTTT | CASSGRDKYSPLHF | few | TRBJ1-6 | TRBV25-1 | -
TGTGCCAGCAGCGTTGGGACAGGGGGCGAAAAACTGTTTTTT | CASSVGTGGEKLFF | - | TRBJ1-4 | TRBV9 | TRBD1
TGTGCCAGCAGCCCAGGGGTAAGGGGCACTGAAGCTTTCTTT | CASSPGVRGTEAFF | - | TRBJ1-1 | TRBV7-6 | -
TGTGCCAGCAGCCAAGAATGGGGGGACGAGACCCAGTACTTC | CASSQEWGDETQYF | once | TRBJ2-5 | TRBV4-2 | -
TGTGCCAGCAGCCGGACAGGCCCCGGTCAGTACTTC | CASSRTGPGQYF | - | TRBJ2-7 | TRBV11-2 | TRBD1
TGTGCCAGCAGTGTTACGCAGGGCCCCTACGAGCAGTACTTC | CASSVTQGPYEQYF | few | TRBJ2-7 | TRBV6-1 | -
TGTGCCAGCAGCTTGGAACTAGCGGGAGTTTTCCCAACGATGGACGAGCAGTACTTC | CASSLELAGVFPTMDEQYF | - | TRBJ2-7 | TRBV5-4 | TRBD2
TGTGCCAGCGTCCCAGCAGGGCAACAAGGGACCCAGTACTTC | CASVPAGQQGTQYF | - | TRBJ2-5 | TRBV6-5 | -
TGTGCCATCAGCGTGGCTAGGGCCGGAGGGGAGACCCAGTACTTC | CAISVARAGGETQYF | - | TRBJ2-5 | TRBV10-3 | -
TGCGCCAGCAGTCGAACTAGCGGGAGTGAAGATACGCAGTATTTT | CASSRTSGSEDTQYF | once | TRBJ2-3 | TRBV5-1 | TRBD2
TGTGCCAGCAACGGGGGTGGCTACGAGCAGTACTTC | CASNGGGYEQYF | - | TRBJ2-7 | TRBV7-9 | -
TGTGCCAGCAGACCCCGGGCGGCCGTCGGGGGCATTCAGTACTTC | CASRPRAAVGGIQYF | once | TRBJ2-4 | TRBV27 | -
TGTGCCAGCAGCCCGGACTGGAGCTCTGGAAACACCATATATTTT | CASSPDWSSGNTIYF | - | TRBJ1-3 | TRBV27 | -
TGTGCCAGCAGCCATCACCCACGGGGTCCGGGAGAAAAACTGTTTTTT | CASSHHPRGPGEKLFF | - | TRBJ1-4 | TRBV14 | -
TGTGCCAGCAGTTCGACCGGGACAGGGGGGGAAAAACTGTTTTTT | CASSSTGTGGEKLFF | - | TRBJ1-4 | TRBV28 | TRBD1
TGTGCCTGTCAACTAGCGGGAGGGCCCTATGAGCAGTTCTTC | CACQLAGGPYEQFF | - | TRBJ2-1 | TRBV30 | TRBD2
TGTGCCAGTCAGGACAGGGACCGAATGAACACTGAAGCTTTCTTT | CASQDRDRMNTEAFF | - | TRBJ1-1 | TRBV19 | TRBD1
TGTGCCAGCAGTTTATCCTACAGTGCACAAGAGACCCAGTACTTC | CASSLSYSAQETQYF | - | TRBJ2-5 | TRBV27 | -
TGTGCAGTGCGGAGGGGATTAGCGGGGTTAGGAGATACGCAGTATTTT | CAVRRGLAGLGDTQYF | - | TRBJ2-3 | TRBV27 | TRBD2
TGTGCCAGCAGCTTTAGCGGGGGGCCCTACGAGCAGTACTTC | CASSFSGGPYEQYF | - | TRBJ2-7 | TRBV11-2 | TRBD2
TGTGCCAGCTCAGGGACAGGATCTCAAGAGACCCAGTACTTC | CASSGTGSQETQYF | few | TRBJ2-5 | TRBV18 | TRBD1
TGTGCCAGCAGCTATAGGGGGGGACCCTACGAGCAGTACTTC | CASSYRGGPYEQYF | - | TRBJ2-7 | TRBV7-2 | -
TGCGCCAGCAGCCCCGGGACTAGCGACACAGATACGCAGTATTTT | CASSPGTSDTDTQYF | - | TRBJ2-3 | TRBV5-1 | TRBD2
TGTGCCAGCTCCCAAGGGACAGTCCCTAACTATGGCTACACCTTC | CASSQGTVPNYGYTF | - | TRBJ1-2 | TRBV18 | TRBD1
TGCGCCAGCAGCTTGACAGTGATTGGTGACACCGGGGAGCTGTTTTTT | CASSLTVIGDTGELFF | - | TRBJ2-2 | TRBV5-1 | -
TGTGCCAGCACCACACGGGGGAGATACAATGAGCAGTTCTTC | CASTTRGRYNEQFF | once | TRBJ2-1 | TRBV6-5 | -
TGTGCCAGCAGCTTAGCGCGTAGCGGGGGGGCCGGTGAGCAGTACTTC | CASSLARSGGAGEQYF | - | TRBJ2-7 | TRBV7-2 | TRBD2
TGCAGCGTTGAAGGGGAGACAGGGGCCTATAGTACTGAAGCTTTCTTT | CSVEGETGAYSTEAFF | once | TRBJ1-1 | TRBV29-1 | TRBD1
TGTGCCAGCATGTTATTCAGCTCTGGGGCCAACGGCCTGACTTTC | CASMLFSSGANGLTF | - | TRBJ2-6 | TRBV27 | -
TGCGCCAGCCGGACGGGGGGGCCAGATACGCAGTATTTT | CASRTGGPDTQYF | - | TRBJ2-3 | TRBV5-1 | TRBD2
TGTGCCAGCAGTGAATCGGACTTATCAAACAGTCAGTACTTC | CASSESDLSNSQYF | - | TRBJ2-4 | TRBV6-1 | -
TGTGCCAGCGCAGGGAGGTCAGATCAGCCCCAGCATTTT | CASAGRSDQPQHF | - | TRBJ1-5 | TRBV6-1 | -
TGTGCCAGCAGCGGGACTAGCGGGAGACGCGAGCAGTACTTC | CASSGTSGRREQYF | - | TRBJ2-7 | TRBV28 | TRBD2
TGTGCCAGCAGACCGGGGGGCGGGGAGACCCAGTACTTC | CASRPGGGETQYF | few | TRBJ2-5 | TRBV27 | -
TGTGCCAGCAGCCCCTATGCGGGTCCGGGTTCTCATGAGCAGTTCTTC | CASSPYAGPGSHEQFF | - | TRBJ2-1 | TRBV14 | -
TGTGCTAGTGGTTTTTTTCCCCCGCAGACAGGGACCTACGAGCAGTACTTC | CASGFFPPQTGTYEQYF | - | TRBJ2-7 | TRBV12-5 | TRBD1
TGTGCCAGCAGCACAGGGTACAATGAGCAGTTCTTC | CASSTGYNEQFF | - | TRBJ2-1 | TRBV7-9 | -
TGCGCCAGCAGCTTGGCCAGGACAGGGATCGGCGATGGCTACACCTTC | CASSLARTGIGDGYTF | few | TRBJ1-2 | TRBV5-1 | TRBD1
TGTGCCAGCTCACCACGGGGCGACGGCCAAGAGACCCAGTACTTC | CASSPRGDGQETQYF | - | TRBJ2-5 | TRBV18 | -